One sample yielded the 14 T cell receptor beta chains listed below, sequenced in a study of cytomegalovirus exposure and HLA in healthy donors. The study ran its PCR with 60 Vbeta and 13 Jbeta primers. Only in-frame clones appear in the TCRdb table, and some are missing; sequencing was by immunoSEQ multiplex PCR. The profile shows approximately 100,000 clones, roughly three fifths of them singletons. Sequencing was done on a sample of PBMCs. These receptor sequences come from a man aged 30-40 years in good health and CMV-seronegative.

The chain links TRBV6-4 to TRBJ1-1; 8 bases map to TRBD1. The junction had 6 bases not matched to a gene; V was cut back by 3 bases and J by 0 bases. Germline assignment: CDR1 MRHNA and CDR2 SNTAGT. CDR3 length: 16 amino acids. CDR3 sequence: CASSETGQGMNTEAFF. The CDR3 DNA reads as TGTGCCAGCAGTGAGACCGGACAGGGAATGAACACTGAAGCTTTCTTT.

The V call is TRBV27, the J call TRBJ2-1; 9 bases line up with TRBD2. With V trimmed by 4 bases and J by 3 bases, 7 bases remained unmatched. There are 16 residues in the CDR3. Per the germline V gene, CDR1 is MNHEY and CDR2 is SMNVEV (reference sequence). The CDR3 sequence is CASSWGVAGVYNEQFF. The CDR3 bases are TGTGCCAGCAGTTGGGGGGTAGCGGGGGTCTACAATGAGCAGTTCTTC.

The chain is built from TRBV6-1 and TRBJ1-1, with unresolved D. The V end was cut by 7 bases, the J end by 7 bases, with 13 bases between. Germline CDR1 MNHNS, CDR2 SASEGT. This CDR3 is 12 amino acids long. CDR3 amino acids: CASTGPRLEAFF. The CDR3 coding sequence is TGTGCCAGCACCGGCCCTAGGCTTGAAGCTTTCTTT.

As regards this clone: One end of the junction fails to match germline, which may point to a read error. The rearrangement links TRBV7-9 to TRBJ1-2; D is unresolved. The V gene's germline CDR1 is SEHNR and CDR2 FQNEAQ (reference sequence). This CDR3 contains 16 residues. The CDR3: CSSSLPPEGLGHGYTF. The CDR3 bases are TGTTCCAGCAGCTTACCTCCCGAGGGTTTAGGGCATGGCTACACCTTC.

This chain links TRBV29-1 with TRBJ2-7, with D perhaps TRBD1 (5 bases). Germline V gene sequence: CDR1 SQVTM, CDR2 ANQGSEA. The CDR3 covers 11 residues. Between the trimmed V and J ends, which lost 4 bases and 4 bases, there was a span of 8 bases. CDR3 coding DNA: TGCAGCGTTGCTAGGGGTTACGAGCAGTACTTC. It codes for CSVARGYEQYF.

This clone was detected only once. Distinct nucleotide sequences in the sample also encode this CDR3. The genes are TRBV7-9 and TRBJ2-2, with 7 bases fitting TRBD2. The CDR3 consists of 15 residues. Germline V gene data show CDR1 as SEHNR and CDR2 as FQNEAQ (reference sequence). J gave up 4 bases and V 2 bases, and 4 bases lay outside the gene matches. Here the CDR3 DNA reads TGTGCCAGCAGCTTATTGGGCGGGGGCACCGGGGAGCTGTTTTTT. Protein sequence: CASSLLGGGTGELFF.

The gene calls are TRBV5-1 and TRBJ2-7; 14 bases match TRBD2. CDR1 and CDR2 (germline): SGHRS, YFSETQ. CDR3 length: 17 amino acids. After removal of 2 bases from V and 2 bases from J, the junction contained 6 bases not matched to a gene. The CDR3, as DNA: TGCGCCAGCAGCTTTACGGGACTAGCGGGAGCGGCCTACGAGCAGTACTTC. Translated: CASSFTGLAGAAYEQYF.

The V gene is TRBV4-2, the J gene TRBJ2-7; a possible D gene is TRBD2 (5 bases). The CDR3 is 15 amino acids. V lost 0 bases and J 3 bases, leaving 12 bases between the germline ends. Germline-derived CDR1 and CDR2 are LGHNA and YNFKEQ. CDR3 sequence (DNA): TGTGCCAGCAGCCAAGAGGACTGGTCGATCTACGAGCAGTACTTC. Encoded protein: CASSQEDWSIYEQYF.

In DNA form, the CDR3 reads TGCGCCAGCAGCCCGACCTGGGGAGGAGATTCCCGCTATGGCTACACCTTC. Translating gives CASSPTWGGDSRYGYTF. This chain connects TRBV5-1 to TRBJ1-2; no definite D call. This CDR3 is built from 17 residues. The germline gives CDR1 SGHRS, CDR2 YFSETQ. V lost 4 bases and J lost 4, with 23 bases in between.

This clone was observed a few times. The chain links TRBV9 to TRBJ1-2; D is perhaps TRBD1 (5 bases). Germline CDR1 is SGDLS and CDR2 is YYNGEE. The CDR3 spans 12 residues. V was trimmed by 4 bases and J by 4 bases, leaving 8 bases between them. The CDR3: CASSFDSYGYTF. The DNA for the CDR3 is TGTGCCAGCAGCTTTGACAGCTATGGCTACACCTTC.

V is TRBV7-9 and J is TRBJ2-7; 7 bases match TRBD2. Per the germline V gene, CDR1 is SEHNR and CDR2 is FQNEAQ (reference sequence). Trimming removed 5 bases from V and 2 bases from J; junction bases left unmatched: 3. There are 13 residues in the CDR3. CDR3 sequence reads: CASSRGETYEQYF. DNA of the CDR3: TGTGCCAGCAGCCGGGGGGAAACCTACGAGCAGTACTTC.

The CDR3, as DNA: TGTGCCATCAGTCGGGACAGGAACACCGGGGAGCTGTTTTTT. This gives the protein CAISRDRNTGELFF. The chain joins TRBV10-3 to TRBJ2-2; 7 positions agree with TRBD1. The length of the CDR3 is 14 residues. The V segment lost 5 bases and the J segment 1 base; nucleotides outside the gene matches: 1. The germline V gene has CDR1 ENHRY and CDR2 SYGVKD.

The chain combines TRBV13 with TRBJ1-1, with D maybe TRBD1 (5 bases). The CDR3 has 15 residues. Germline CDR1 PRHDT, CDR2 FYEKMQ (reference sequence). The V end was cut by 1 base, the J end by 4 bases, with 13 bases between. The CDR3 reads CASSLVPRGTTEAFF. DNA of the CDR3: TGTGCCAGCAGCTTAGTTCCTCGGGGGACCACTGAAGCTTTCTTT.

Points on this clone: At one end the junction does not follow the germline gene, possibly because of a read error. The V and J genes are TRBV7-9 and TRBJ2-2, with 8 bases identical to TRBD1. Germline loops: CDR1 SEHNR, CDR2 FQNEAQ (reference sequence). The CDR3 has 11 amino acids. Here the CDR3 reads CSSRGPGELFF. The CDR3 DNA is TGTTCCAGCAGGGGGCCCGGGGAGCTGTTTTTT.